This TCR beta chain was profiled in a study of shared clonotypes between healthy human individuals. TCRdb keeps only in-frame clones here, not all; method: immunoSEQ multiplex PCR. The sample lists 600,000 to 750,000 clones; 55% to 80% were seen once. Sequenced: memory CD4+ T cells sorted from blood. This sample's subset: CD45RA-negative fraction. This clonotype was obtained from a woman in her twenties or thirties in good health.

CDR3 region: CSVDITGPDTQYF. CDR3 sequence (DNA): TGCAGCGTGGATATTACGGGCCCAGATACGCAGTATTTT. The V gene is TRBV29-1, the J gene TRBJ2-3; no reliable D call. In germline, CDR1 is SQVTM, CDR2 ANQGSEA. This CDR3 has 13 residues. V lost 6 bases and J 4 bases, leaving 14 bases between the germline ends.